This TCR beta chain was retrieved from a study of CD8+CD57+ T cells in acquired aplastic anemia. As for the study in general: On average, sorted CD4+ and CD8+ cells gave roughly 2.9 ug of DNA. Reads per healthy sample averaged around 9.9 million (CD4+) and 11 million to 13 million (CD8+). Study-wide findings and caveats: The same twenty-nine CD8+ CDR3 sequences occurred in patients and in controls. With respect to CD8+ Simpson's diversity, patients and controls did not differ significantly.

The germline CDR1 and CDR2 sequences are DFQATT and SNEGSKA (reference sequence). The CDR3 is made up of 16 amino acids. The V and J ends lost 3 bases and 0 bases respectively, with 17 bases between them. This clonotype has at least ten counts. Its antigen is not known. CDR3 and TCR beta VDJ profiling relied on genomic DNA as the template. TCRdb itself ran the reads through MiXCR, one entry per CDR3 protein. The data show approximately 200,000 distinct CDR3 sequences, less than 70% seen once. The chain combines TRBV20-1 with TRBJ1-1, with D perhaps matching TRBD1 (6 bases). The sequenced sample was sorted CD4+, CD8+, or CD8+CD57+ T cells (not recorded which) from PBMCs. This clonotype was sampled from a human donor in good health, serving as a control. In DNA form, the CDR3 reads TGCAGTGCTAGTATACAGGGTGACCGCATGAACACTGAAGCTTTCTTT. Encoded protein: CSASIQGDRMNTEAFF.